This TCR beta chain was sequenced for a study of blood T cell repertoires in COVID-19. Clones were read by immunoSEQ multiplex PCR, and TCRdb kept only the in-frame ones, dropping some. The table includes roughly 230,000 clones, around 90% detected once. This CDR3 spans 11 amino acids. Germline CDR1 is SEHNR and CDR2 is FQNEAQ (reference sequence). V lost 5 bases, J lost 7 bases, and 6 bases lay in between. The rearrangement uses TRBV7-9 and TRBJ2-1, with D possibly being TRBD1 (6 bases). Sequencing was performed on peripheral blood. The TCR originated in a woman aged 60-75 years with COVID-19, enrolled during active disease. CDR3 DNA: TGTGCCAGCAGCGGACAGAATGAGCAGTTCTTC. Translation gives CASSGQNEQFF.